These 26 T cell receptor beta chains were all obtained from the same sample, sequenced in a study of Ad26.COV2.S vaccination and SARS-CoV-2 variants. Treatment described: 15 to 20 received Ad26.COV2.S at low or high dose, single or two shots; roughly 5 received placebo; per-sample allocation not given. After the first vaccine or placebo injection, samples were drawn on day 63. Produced via immunoSEQ multiplex PCR; TCRdb's table is partial and in-frame only. The top ten clones hold about 12% of a sample with around 400,000 clones, 80% to 95% of them seen once. Sequenced here: peripheral blood, sampled in a trial of Ad26.COV2.S vaccine versus placebo. These receptors came from a person between 18 and 59 years old who received the Ad26.COV2.S COVID-19 vaccine or a placebo.

The V and J genes are TRBV5-8 and TRBJ1-4, with D possibly being TRBD1 (5 bases). Between the trimmed V and J ends, which lost 2 bases and 8 bases, there was a span of 13 bases. Germline lookup yields CDR1 SGHTS and CDR2 YDEGEE. This CDR3 has 14 amino acids. The chain's CDR3 is CASSFQGIGEKLFF. In DNA form, the CDR3 reads TGTGCCAGCAGCTTTCAGGGAATTGGCGAAAAACTGTTTTTT.

This chain connects TRBV2 to TRBJ1-1; D is undetermined. The V end lost 4 bases, the J end lost 8 bases, and 11 bases lay between the germline ends. The germline gives CDR1 SNHLY, CDR2 FYNNEI. The CDR3 totals 12 residues. The CDR3 nucleotides are TGTGCCAGCAGTGTTTATCGGGGAGAAGCTTTCTTT. Translation: CASSVYRGEAFF.

This clone has only a few counts. This chain links TRBV30 with TRBJ2-2; the D is unclear. V was pared by 0 bases and J by 0 bases, with 5 bases between. The CDR3 length is 14 residues. Germline V gene sequence: CDR1 GTSNPN, CDR2 SVGIG (reference sequence). The CDR3 protein is CAWSVSANTGELFF. CDR3 DNA: TGTGCCTGGAGTGTGTCAGCGAACACCGGGGAGCTGTTTTTT. The full variable domain, in which reference TRBV30 and TRBJ2-2 provide the parts outside the CDR3, is SQTIHQWPATLVQPVGSPLSLECTVEGTSNPNLYWYRQAAGRGLQLLFYSVGIGQISSEVPQNLSASRPQDRQFILSSKKLLLSDSGFYLCAWSVSANTGELFFGEGSRLTVL.

This clone has a handful of counts. J is TRBJ2-2 and V is TRBV7-2, with D perhaps given as TRBD1 or TRBD2 (5 bases each). This CDR3 has 16 residues. V lost 1 base, J lost 0 bases, and 9 bases lay in between. Germline V gene sequence: CDR1 SGHTA, CDR2 FQGNSA. CDR3 loop: CASSLGGAANTGELFF. The DNA for the CDR3 is TGTGCCAGCAGCTTAGGAGGGGCAGCGAACACCGGGGAGCTGTTTTTT.

The chain recombines TRBV11-2 with TRBJ2-3; no firm D call. The CDR3 length is 15 residues. Germline V gives CDR1 SGHAT, CDR2 FQNNGV. V was cut by 4 bases and J by 1 base, with 12 bases left in between. The CDR3 protein is CASSSARFGTDTQYF. The CDR3 nucleotides read TGTGCCAGCAGCTCGGCACGGTTTGGCACAGATACGCAGTATTTT. The full variable domain, its missing parts supplied by reference TRBV11-2 and TRBJ2-3, is EAGVAQSPRYKIIEKRQSVAFWCNPISGHATLYWYQQILGQGPKLLIQFQNNGVVDDSQLPKDRFSAERLKGVDSTLKIQPAKLEDSAVYLCASSSARFGTDTQYFGPGTRLTVL.

This chain uses TRBV15 with TRBJ1-1, with D perhaps matching TRBD1 (5 bases). From germline, CDR1 is LNHNV and CDR2 YYDKDF (reference sequence). The CDR3 length is 14 residues. The V end lost 1 base, the J end lost 5 bases, and 11 bases lay between the germline ends. Written as DNA, the CDR3 is TGTGCCACCAGCAGAGTCGGGGCAGGAACTGAAGCTTTCTTT. Protein sequence: CATSRVGAGTEAFF. The variable domain in full, completed from reference TRBV15 and TRBJ1-1, reads DAMVIQNPRYQVTQFGKPVTLSCSQTLNHNVMYWYQQKSSQAPKLLFHYYDKDFNNEADTPDNFQSRRPNTSFCFLDIRSPGLGDTAMYLCATSRVGAGTEAFFGQGTRLTVV.

The chain employs TRBV11-3 and TRBJ2-1; D is ambiguous. The ends were cut back, 5 bases at V and 6 bases at J, with 11 bases in the middle. Germline assignment: CDR1 SGHNT and CDR2 YENEEA. The CDR3 loop spans 13 amino acids. The CDR3 loop reads CASSPRVPNEQFF. As DNA, the CDR3 is TGTGCCAGCAGCCCCCGGGTTCCCAATGAGCAGTTCTTC.

The chain employs TRBV7-2 and TRBJ1-3, with D unresolved. Trimming left V 2 bases short and J 3 bases short, with 17 bases between. The CDR3 has 17 residues. The germline CDR1 and CDR2 sequences are SGHTA and FQGNSA. This chain's CDR3 is CASSLSGVKGSGNTIYF. The CDR3 region has the DNA TGTGCCAGCAGCTTATCTGGGGTCAAGGGTAGTGGAAACACCATATATTTT. The entire variable domain, with the rest obtained from reference TRBV7-2 and TRBJ1-3, is as follows: GAGVSQSPSNKVTEKGKDVELRCDPISGHTALYWYRQSLGQGLEFLIYFQGNSAPDKSGLPSDRFSAERTGGSVSTLTIQRTQQEDSAVYLCASSLSGVKGSGNTIYFGEGSWLTVV.

This clone was detected once. The chain joins TRBV24-1 to TRBJ2-7; D is unclear. The CDR3 has 12 amino acids. CDR1 and CDR2 from the germline V gene are KGHDR and SFDVKD. The ends were cut back, 4 bases at V and 3 bases at J, with 6 bases in the middle. CDR3 in DNA: TGTGCCACCAGTGAAGGCAGCTACGAGCAGTACTTC. It codes for CATSEGSYEQYF.

This chain uses TRBV29-1 with TRBJ1-2; D gene unclear. Looked up from germline, CDR1 is SQVTM and CDR2 is ANQGSEA. CDR3 size: 12 residues. Deletions cut 4 bases from V and 2 bases from J, with 8 bases between. The CDR3 nucleotides read TGCAGCGTTGCCGAACCCAACTATGGCTACACCTTC. This encodes CSVAEPNYGYTF.

This chain links TRBV18 with TRBJ2-1; D ambiguous. CDR3 length: 15 amino acids. CDR1 is KGHSH and CDR2 is LQKENI in the germline V gene. V dropped 3 bases and J dropped 3 bases, with 12 bases sitting between them. CDR3 protein: CASSPGQVGYNEQFF. The CDR3 DNA reads TGTGCCAGCTCACCCGGTCAGGTGGGCTACAATGAGCAGTTCTTC.

This chain joins TRBV19 and TRBJ2-7; TRBD2 matches at 7 bases. This CDR3 contains 14 residues. J gave up 6 bases and V 4 bases, and 9 bases lay outside the gene matches. Germline V gene lookup returns CDR1 LNHDA and CDR2 SQIVND (reference sequence). CDR3 protein: CASSTSRGGVEQYF. The DNA of the CDR3 is TGTGCCAGTAGTACCTCGCGCGGGGGTGTCGAGCAGTACTTC.

J is TRBJ1-4 and V is TRBV3-1 (or the pseudogene TRBV3-2); no clear D gene. CDR3 length: 13 amino acids. Between the trimmed V and J ends, which lost 4 bases and 4 bases, there was a span of 7 bases. Germline CDR1 reads LGHDT; CDR2 reads YNNKEL (reference sequence). DNA of the CDR3: TGTGCCAGCAGCCTAAACCGTAATGAAAAACTGTTTTTT. Its protein is CASSLNRNEKLFF.

The rearrangement links TRBV9 to TRBJ2-3; 7 bases align to TRBD2. The germline V gene has CDR1 SGDLS and CDR2 YYNGEE. The CDR3 is 15 residues long. The V and J ends lost 1 base and 5 bases, in that order; junction bases with no gene match: 7. The CDR3 bases are TGTGCCAGCAGCGTAAGGGACTATTTGGTAGATACGCAGTATTTT. Its translation: CASSVRDYLVDTQYF.

The chain employs TRBV13 and TRBJ2-3; D not certain. Germline V gene data show CDR1 as PRHDT and CDR2 as FYEKMQ (reference sequence). The CDR3 covers 13 residues. The V end was cut by 4 bases, the J end by 4 bases, with 9 bases between. Here the CDR3 reads CASSSVVSDTQYF. Written as DNA, the CDR3 is TGTGCCAGCAGCTCTGTCGTATCAGATACGCAGTATTTT.

The rearrangement links TRBV5-6 to TRBJ1-1; D perhaps matches TRBD1 (5 bases). Between the trimmed V and J ends, which lost 4 bases and 7 bases, there was a span of 11 bases. The length of the CDR3 is 12 residues. Germline V gene data show CDR1 as SGHDT and CDR2 as YYEEEE. CDR3 in DNA: TGTGCCAGCAGCCTCGGGGGGGTTGAAGCTTTCTTT. Amino acids: CASSLGGVEAFF.

The J gene is TRBJ1-5, the V gene TRBV30, with 7 bases identical to TRBD1. In germline, CDR1 is GTSNPN, CDR2 SVGIG (reference sequence). The junction had 5 bases not matched to a gene; V was cut back by 4 bases and J by 5 bases. CDR3 length: 13 residues. CDR3 in amino acids: CAWNRGEYQPQHF. Written as DNA, the CDR3 is TGTGCCTGGAACAGGGGAGAATATCAGCCCCAGCATTTT.

The rearrangement links TRBV5-5 to TRBJ1-1, with D unclear. Germline CDR1 SGHKS, CDR2 YYEKEE (reference sequence). V gave up 7 bases and J gave up 2 bases, with 24 bases separating them. The CDR3 length is 17 residues. CDR3 residues: CASSNSRGPGSNTEAFF. The CDR3 nucleotides read TGTGCCAGCTCAAACAGCAGAGGTCCGGGATCCAACACTGAAGCTTTCTTT.

The chain carries TRBV7-2 and TRBJ1-5; D unclear. CDR3 size: 17 residues. Trimming removed 5 bases from V and 4 bases from J, with 21 bases in between. CDR1 SGHTA and CDR2 FQGNSA come from the germline V gene. The CDR3 here is CASSDAGVSVRNQPQHF. The CDR3 DNA reads TGTGCCAGCAGCGATGCCGGGGTTTCTGTTAGGAATCAGCCCCAGCATTTT.

The rearrangement uses TRBV5-4 and TRBJ2-2; 11 bases map to TRBD2. The CDR3 runs to 16 residues. Germline V gene data show CDR1 as SGHNT and CDR2 as YYREEE (reference sequence). J gave up 5 bases and V 4 bases, and 7 bases lay outside the gene matches. DNA for the CDR3: TGTGCCAGCAGCGGCCTAGCGGGAGGAAAAACCGGGGAGCTGTTTTTT. As protein: CASSGLAGGKTGELFF.

This clone was observed a few times. The J gene is TRBJ2-2, the V gene TRBV6-2 or TRBV6-3, with TRBD1 identical over 8 bases. Per the germline V gene, CDR1 is MNHEY and CDR2 is SVGEGT. The V segment lost 2 bases and the J segment 6 bases; nucleotides outside the gene matches: 2. The length of the CDR3 is 14 residues. The CDR3 region is CASSYPGGSGELFF. The CDR3 DNA is TGTGCCAGCAGTTACCCAGGGGGCTCCGGGGAGCTGTTTTTT.

This rearrangement joins TRBV4-3 to TRBJ2-2; 10 nucleotides match TRBD1. The CDR3 runs to 15 residues. Germline CDR1 and CDR2: LGHNA and YSLEER. V gave up 4 bases and J gave up 4 bases; unmatched junction bases: 3. The CDR3 nucleotides are TGCGCCAGCAGCCGGGACAGGGGCTCCACCGGGGAGCTGTTTTTT. It codes for CASSRDRGSTGELFF.

This clone was picked up one time. This chain uses TRBV7-2 with TRBJ2-2; possibly TRBD1 or TRBD2 for D (5 bases each). Looked up from germline, CDR1 is SGHTA and CDR2 is FQGNSA. The CDR3 consists of 14 residues. V lost 5 bases and J lost 2, with 9 bases in between. CDR3 in DNA: TGTGCCAGCAGCCGGGACCACAACACCGGGGAGCTGTTTTTT. Amino acid sequence: CASSRDHNTGELFF.

The chain employs TRBV28 and TRBJ1-2; D gene ambiguous. This CDR3 has 13 residues. The germline V gene encodes CDR1 MDHEN and CDR2 SYDVKM. Trimming left V 7 bases short and J 4 bases short, with 13 bases between. CDR3: CASTKTGPYGYTF. The CDR3 nucleotides are TGTGCCAGCACCAAAACGGGTCCCTATGGCTACACCTTC.

This sequence joins TRBV30 and TRBJ2-5; the match to TRBD2 covers 7 bases. The germline gives CDR1 GTSNPN, CDR2 SVGIG (reference sequence). The V segment lost 0 bases and the J segment 1 base; nucleotides outside the gene matches: 11. The CDR3 is 17 residues long. CDR3 bases: TGTGCCTGGAGTGTAAGCCCTCCGGGAGGACTCCAAGAGACCCAGTACTTC. Its protein is CAWSVSPPGGLQETQYF.

This clone showed up just once. The chain uses TRBV5-1 and TRBJ1-6; unclear D gene. The CDR3 has 14 residues. V lost 5 bases and J lost 10, with 16 bases in between. CDR1 is SGHRS, CDR2 YFSETQ, per germline. The CDR3 sequence: CASRPPITGSPLHF. The CDR3 DNA follows: TGCGCCAGCAGGCCCCCTATAACGGGATCACCCCTCCACTTT.